This TCR beta chain is drawn from a study of T cells after yellow fever vaccination. The CDR3 runs to 14 residues. Germline-derived CDR1 and CDR2 are LNHDA and SQIVND (reference sequence). V was clipped by 1 base and J by 8 bases, with 14 bases between them. Findings and limits, study-wide: Abundant clonotypes (contaminants from the bulk population) could be present in FACS-sorted repertoires. Although the secondary response was weaker, it peaked faster, at day 5 versus 15.

One entry per CDR3 protein, called by TCRdb with MiXCR from the 5' RACE reads. The data show about 630,000 distinct CDR3 sequences, with roughly an eighth seen just once and about 15% held by the top ten. For this clonotype: Its antigen is unknown.

The receptor comes from a young man who received the YFV17D yellow fever vaccine. This sequence joins TRBV19 and TRBJ1-2; D unclear. Here the sequenced sample was PBMCs, taken on the day of the yellow fever booster vaccination. The CDR3 DNA is TGTGCCAGTAGTATAGCCACCGGGCCGTACGGCTACACCTTC. Protein: CASSIATGPYGYTF.